The 28 T cell receptor beta chains listed next were all sequenced from one sample in a study of T cell responses to AZD1222 COVID-19 vaccine. TCRdb's table, derived via immunoSEQ multiplex PCR, lists solely in-frame clones and lacks some. Among 160,000 or so clones listed, 85% to 95% were seen once. This specimen consisted of peripheral blood, obtained 28 days after the second AZD1222 dose. The receptor set was obtained from an adult who received the AZD1222 COVID-19 vaccine.

This clone occurred once. The chain has TRBV30 and TRBJ1-1; TRBD1 might be the D (6 bases). The germline V gene has CDR1 GTSNPN and CDR2 SVGIG (reference sequence). CDR3 length equals 12 residues. Between the trimmed V and J ends, which lost 5 bases and 2 bases, there was a span of 9 bases. The CDR3 sequence: CAWGQPNTEAFF. The CDR3 DNA reads TGTGCCTGGGGACAGCCCAACACTGAAGCTTTCTTT.

The J gene is TRBJ2-5, the V gene TRBV5-1; D is possibly TRBD1 or TRBD2 (5 bases each). This CDR3 has 15 residues. Germline assignment: CDR1 SGHRS and CDR2 YFSETQ. V lost 0 bases and J 3 bases, leaving 12 bases between the germline ends. This chain's CDR3 is CASSLEGQGEETQYF. The CDR3, as DNA: TGCGCCAGCAGCTTGGAGGGGCAGGGAGAAGAGACCCAGTACTTC. Looking up the rest from reference TRBV5-1 and TRBJ2-5 gives the full variable domain: KAGVTQTPRYLIKTRGQQVTLSCSPISGHRSVSWYQQTPGQGLQFLFEYFSETQRNKGNFPGRFSGRQFSNSRSEMNVSTLELGDSALYLCASSLEGQGEETQYFGPGTRLLVL.

This clone appeared a single time. V usage is TRBV7-9 and J usage is TRBJ1-4; 7 bases match TRBD1. Unmatched junction bases numbered 3, after V lost 4 bases and J lost 4 bases. The CDR3 contains 14 residues. From germline, CDR1 is SEHNR and CDR2 FQNEAQ (reference sequence). The DNA for the CDR3 is TGTGCCAGCAGCTCACAGGGGAATAATGAAAAACTGTTTTTT. This codes for CASSSQGNNEKLFF.

This rearrangement joins TRBV3-1 (or the pseudogene TRBV3-2) to TRBJ1-5; 7 nucleotides align to TRBD1. V lost 6 bases and J lost 7; bases outside the gene matches: 6. Germline assignment: CDR1 LGHDT and CDR2 YNNKEL (reference sequence). The CDR3 runs to 13 residues. Here the CDR3 DNA reads TGTGCCAGCAGTGGTCGACAGGGCCAGCCCCAGCATTTT. Its protein is CASSGRQGQPQHF.

The CDR3 reads CASSPPFRLSATFYGYTF. The CDR3 DNA follows: TGTGCCAGCAGCCCCCCTTTTCGGTTGTCTGCTACTTTCTATGGCTACACCTTC. V gene TRBV5-8 combines with J gene TRBJ1-2; D gene ambiguous. Germline CDR1 reads SGHTS; CDR2 reads YDEGEE. This CDR3 is built from 18 residues. V was pared by 4 bases and J by 4 bases, with 26 bases between.

This clone appeared once. CDR3 protein: CASSPNRGPGSNNSPLHF. CDR3 nucleotides: TGTGCCAGCAGTCCCAACCGGGGTCCTGGCTCTAATAATTCACCCCTCCACTTT. The chain carries TRBV27 and TRBJ1-6, with D unclear. Trimming stripped 5 bases from V and 5 bases from J, with 22 bases between. Germline V lookup: CDR1 MNHEY, CDR2 SMNVEV (reference sequence). CDR3 length: 18 amino acids.

The rearrangement links TRBV15 to TRBJ2-3; tentatively, D is TRBD2 (6 bases). V was shortened by 11 bases and J by 3 bases, with 18 bases between the two germline ends. Per the germline V gene, CDR1 is LNHNV and CDR2 is YYDKDF (reference sequence). This CDR3 region has 14 residues. The CDR3 sequence: CAESSRGVTDTQYF. CDR3 DNA: TGTGCCGAGAGCTCTCGCGGGGTAACAGATACGCAGTATTTT. The whole variable domain, remainder taken from reference TRBV15 and TRBJ2-3, is DAMVIQNPRYQVTQFGKPVTLSCSQTLNHNVMYWYQQKSSQAPKLLFHYYDKDFNNEADTPDNFQSRRPNTSFCFLDIRSPGLGDTAMYLCAESSRGVTDTQYFGPGTRLTVL.

This sequence joins TRBV28 and TRBJ2-7; 7 bases line up with TRBD2. CDR3 length: 13 amino acids. CDR1 and CDR2 from the germline V gene are MDHEN and SYDVKM. V was clipped by 7 bases and J by 5 bases; unmatched bases: 8. The CDR3 DNA reads as TGTGCCAGCACCCCGCGGGGAGGGAACGAGCAGTACTTC. This gives the protein CASTPRGGNEQYF.

The chain carries TRBV3-1 (or the pseudogene TRBV3-2) and TRBJ2-3, with D tentatively TRBD2 (5 bases). Germline V lookup: CDR1 LGHDT, CDR2 YNNKEL (reference sequence). Trimming stripped 1 base from V and 3 bases from J, with 17 bases between. CDR3 size: 17 residues. The DNA for the CDR3 is TGTGCCAGCAGCCAAGGGTCGCCGCGGGCTGGGACAGATACGCAGTATTTT. Protein: CASSQGSPRAGTDTQYF.

The CDR3 sequence is CASSADRDPNTEAFF. CDR3 nucleotides: TGTGCCAGCAGCGCCGACCGGGACCCTAACACTGAAGCTTTCTTT. The chain has TRBV9 and TRBJ1-1; perhaps TRBD1 as D (5 bases). Trimming removed 3 bases from V and 2 bases from J, with 14 bases in between. Germline-derived CDR1 and CDR2 are SGDLS and YYNGEE. The CDR3 is 15 amino acids.

The sample holds one count of this clone. The rearrangement joins TRBV4-1 to TRBJ2-7; 8 bases map to TRBD2. This CDR3 is built from 13 residues. The J segment lost 5 bases and the V segment lost 5 bases, leaving 5 bases of the junction unmatched. Germline V gives CDR1 MGHRA, CDR2 YSYEKL. The CDR3 loop reads CASSSPRGDEQYF. CDR3 nucleotides: TGCGCCAGCAGCTCCCCGCGGGGGGACGAGCAGTACTTC.

The rearrangement uses TRBV19 and TRBJ2-1; 15 positions match TRBD2. The junction had 10 bases not matched to a gene; V was cut back by 5 bases and J by 5 bases. The CDR3 length is 18 residues. CDR1 and CDR2 from the germline V gene are LNHDA and SQIVND (reference sequence). The CDR3 region has the DNA TGTGCCAGTAGTTTAGGACTAGCGGGGGGGCTAGCTAACAATGAGCAGTTCTTC. Its protein product is CASSLGLAGGLANNEQFF.

The genes are TRBV5-1 and TRBJ1-5, with 8 bases lining up with TRBD1. V lost 4 bases, J lost 3 bases, and 6 bases stayed unmatched. This CDR3 region has 15 residues. Germline V gene lookup returns CDR1 SGHRS and CDR2 YFSETQ. In nucleotides, the CDR3 is TGCGCCAGCAGCCCGACGACAGGGGCCAATCAGCCCCAGCATTTT. The encoded protein is CASSPTTGANQPQHF.

V usage is TRBV28 and J usage is TRBJ1-5, with D hard to call. V was pared by 3 bases and J by 3 bases, with 9 bases between. CDR1 and CDR2 (germline): MDHEN, SYDVKM. This CDR3 has 14 residues. The CDR3 nucleotides are TGTGCCAGCAGTTTTCGGTGGTACAATCAGCCCCAGCATTTT. This encodes CASSFRWYNQPQHF.

The chain links TRBV5-1 to TRBJ2-1, with 11 bases identical to TRBD2. CDR1 and CDR2 from the germline V gene are SGHRS and YFSETQ. The trim removed 4 bases at V and 8 bases at J, leaving 14 bases unmatched. This CDR3 spans 17 amino acids. The CDR3 DNA reads as TGCGCCAGCAGCCCCACGGAGACTAGCGGGGTGGCGTATGAGCAGTTCTTC. Translating gives CASSPTETSGVAYEQFF.

Here the CDR3 reads CASSQDSSEGETQYF. CDR3 DNA: TGCGCCAGCAGCCAAGATTCGTCGGAGGGAGAGACCCAGTACTTC. The chain links TRBV4-1 to TRBJ2-5; TRBD2 is a possible D gene (6 bases). With 0 bases removed from V and 4 bases from J, the gap between germline ends came to 12 bases. This CDR3 has 15 residues. CDR1 MGHRA and CDR2 YSYEKL come from the germline V gene.

V usage is TRBV9 and J usage is TRBJ2-5, with 10 bases matching TRBD2. The CDR3 is 15 amino acids. After removal of 3 bases from V and 5 bases from J, the junction contained 7 bases not matched to a gene. Germline CDR1 is SGDLS and CDR2 is YYNGEE. As DNA, the CDR3 is TGTGCCAGCAGCGCCGGGACTAGCGCCCTGGAGACCCAGTACTTC. As protein: CASSAGTSALETQYF.

The chain joins TRBV6-5 to TRBJ2-2, with D perhaps TRBD1 (7 bases). The CDR3 extends over 15 amino acids. The V gene's germline CDR1 is MNHEY and CDR2 SVGAGI. V was pared by 9 bases and J by 5 bases, with 19 bases between. The CDR3 is CASFGGGVRTGELFF. The CDR3 nucleotides read TGTGCCAGTTTCGGAGGGGGCGTGAGGACCGGGGAGCTGTTTTTT.

J is TRBJ2-1 and V is TRBV5-5; D is possibly TRBD1 (6 bases). Germline CDR1 SGHKS, CDR2 YYEKEE (reference sequence). Trimming shortened V by 4 bases and J by 7 bases, and 15 bases separated the two germline ends. The CDR3 contains 14 residues. CDR3 nucleotides: TGTGCCAGCAGCCATCAAAACAGGGAGAATGAGCAGTTCTTC. Translating gives CASSHQNRENEQFF.

This sequence joins TRBV5-6 and TRBJ2-6; no firm D call. CDR3 size: 15 residues. Germline V gene sequence: CDR1 SGHDT, CDR2 YYEEEE. V lost 0 bases and J 2 bases, leaving 6 bases between the germline ends. The CDR3 loop is CASSLGGTGANVLTF. For the CDR3, the DNA is TGTGCCAGCAGCTTGGGGGGTACTGGGGCCAACGTCCTGACTTTC.

The chain is built from TRBV9 and TRBJ1-2, with no clear D. This CDR3 contains 11 residues. Trimming removed 4 bases from V and 8 bases from J, with 9 bases in between. Germline V CDR1 and CDR2: SGDLS, YYNGEE. CDR3 loop: CASSPTKGYTF. The CDR3 DNA follows: TGTGCCAGCAGCCCTACGAAGGGCTACACCTTC.

This clone was recorded only once. The chain uses TRBV28 and TRBJ2-5; TRBD1 matches at 7 bases. The trim removed 2 bases at V and 4 bases at J, leaving 10 bases unmatched. Looked up from germline, CDR1 is MDHEN and CDR2 is SYDVKM. This CDR3 is built from 16 residues. The CDR3 reads CASSLGGWGQIETQYF. The DNA for the CDR3 is TGTGCCAGCAGTTTAGGCGGCTGGGGACAGATAGAGACCCAGTACTTC. Together with reference TRBV28 and TRBJ2-5, the CDR3 gives the full variable domain: DVKVTQSSRYLVKRTGEKVFLECVQDMDHENMFWYRQDPGLGLRLIYFSYDVKMKEKGDIPEGYSVSREKKERFSLILESASTNQTSMYLCASSLGGWGQIETQYFGPGTRLLVL.

The chain combines TRBV20-1 with TRBJ2-1; D remains ambiguous. V was clipped by 6 bases and J by 10 bases, with 13 bases between them. The germline gives CDR1 DFQATT, CDR2 SNEGSKA (reference sequence). This CDR3 is 11 amino acids long. Written as DNA, the CDR3 is TGCAGTGCGCCCCTTCCGCGAGAGCAGTTCTTC. This encodes CSAPLPREQFF.

This sequence joins TRBV11-2 and TRBJ1-1, with 8 nucleotides matching TRBD1. In germline, CDR1 is SGHAT, CDR2 FQNNGV. This CDR3 contains 15 residues. The J segment lost 8 bases and the V segment lost 4 bases, leaving 12 bases of the junction unmatched. As DNA, the CDR3 is TGTGCCAGCAGCTCTACGACAGGGGTCCCTCAGGAAGCTTTCTTT. This translates into CASSSTTGVPQEAFF.

V gene TRBV14 combines with J gene TRBJ2-5; no definite D call. The CDR3 has 12 amino acids. The germline CDR1 and CDR2 sequences are SGHDN and FVKESK. Trimming took 1 base from V and 9 from J, leaving 9 bases between them. CDR3 DNA sequence: TGTGCCAGCAGCCAAGGAAGGTGGCCCCAGTACTTC. As protein: CASSQGRWPQYF.

This chain connects TRBV18 to TRBJ2-3; TRBD2 might be the D (5 bases). Trimming cost V 2 bases and J 2 bases, with 8 bases left between them. Germline V lookup: CDR1 KGHSH, CDR2 LQKENI. The CDR3 totals 14 residues. CDR3 sequence: CASSPRRATDTQYF. The CDR3 DNA reads as TGTGCCAGCTCACCAAGGCGGGCCACAGATACGCAGTATTTT.

The rearrangement joins TRBV3-1 (or the pseudogene TRBV3-2) to TRBJ2-4; 7 bases align to TRBD2. Germline V lookup: CDR1 LGHDT, CDR2 YNNKEL (reference sequence). The CDR3 is made up of 17 amino acids. V lost 3 bases, J lost 1 base, and 9 bases stayed unmatched. CDR3 sequence (DNA): TGTGCCAGCAGCCACGCGGCGGGGGTGAGGGCCAAAAACATTCAGTACTTC. This gives the protein CASSHAAGVRAKNIQYF.

The J gene is TRBJ2-7, the V gene TRBV7-9; no reliable D call. This CDR3 is built from 15 residues. V was trimmed by 0 bases and J by 7 bases, leaving 16 bases between them. From germline, CDR1 is SEHNR and CDR2 FQNEAQ (reference sequence). The CDR3 bases are TGTGCCAGCAGCTTAGCCGTTGGTAGGGTGTGGGAGCAGTACTTC. This encodes CASSLAVGRVWEQYF.